This T cell receptor (beta chain) was documented in a study of blood T cell repertoires in COVID-19. The wider study: Whether acute or convalescent, the COVID-19 samples came from the United States, Italy and Spain.

The length of the CDR3 is 15 residues. V shed 4 bases and J 4 bases; nucleotides not matched to a gene: 6. Germline-derived CDR1 and CDR2 are LNHDA and SQIVND (reference sequence). The data were produced by immunoSEQ multiplex PCR, yet TCRdb's version contains in-frame clones alone and is incomplete. The sample holds some 200,000 clones, 80% to 90% seen once. Sequences were obtained from PBMCs or T cells enriched from blood (not recorded which). The V call is TRBV19, the J call TRBJ2-1, with 8 positions matching TRBD2. The source is a young man in a cohort exposed to, infected with or recovered from COVID-19 (not recorded which). The CDR3 reads CASSTLAGPYNEQFF. In nucleotides, the CDR3 is TGTGCCAGTAGTACCCTAGCGGGCCCTTACAATGAGCAGTTCTTC.